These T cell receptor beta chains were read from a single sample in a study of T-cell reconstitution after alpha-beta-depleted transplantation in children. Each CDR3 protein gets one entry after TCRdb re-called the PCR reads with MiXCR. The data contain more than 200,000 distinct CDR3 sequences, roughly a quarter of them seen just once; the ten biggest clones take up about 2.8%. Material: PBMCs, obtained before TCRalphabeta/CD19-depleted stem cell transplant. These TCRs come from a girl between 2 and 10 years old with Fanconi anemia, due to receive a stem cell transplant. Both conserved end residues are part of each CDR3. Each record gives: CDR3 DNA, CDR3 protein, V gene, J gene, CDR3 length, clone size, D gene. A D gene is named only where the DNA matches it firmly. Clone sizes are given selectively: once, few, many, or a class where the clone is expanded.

TGTGCCAGCAGCTTTCAGACAGGGGAACTCTCTGGAAACACCATATATTTT	CASSFQTGELSGNTIYF	TRBV7-2	TRBJ1-3	17	many	TRBD1
TGCAGCGTTGAAGTTCACGGCAGTTTTAACACTGAAGCTTTCTTT	CSVEVHGSFNTEAFF	TRBV29-1	TRBJ1-1	15	many	.
TGTGCCAGCAGTTACGGGCCGGACGGCTACTATGGCTACACCTTC	CASSYGPDGYYGYTF	TRBV6-5	TRBJ1-2	15	.	.
TGTGCCTGGAGTACTCTCGATCACGCTGAGCAGTTCTTC	CAWSTLDHAEQFF	TRBV30	TRBJ2-1	13	.	.
TGCAGTGCTAGAGGGCCTAGCGGTACAGATACGCAGTATTTT	CSARGPSGTDTQYF	TRBV20-1	TRBJ2-3	14	many	TRBD2
TGTGCCAGCAGAAAGACTAGCGGGGGGGCCGCAGATACGCAGTATTTT	CASRKTSGGAADTQYF	TRBV12-3/TRBV12-4	TRBJ2-3	16	few	TRBD2
TGCAGCGTTGTAACGTTGGGGACAGCCTATACCTACGAGCAGTACTTC	CSVVTLGTAYTYEQYF	TRBV29-1	TRBJ2-7	16	many	TRBD1
TGCGCCAGCAGCTACCAGGCATACAATGAGCAGTTCTTC	CASSYQAYNEQFF	TRBV5-1	TRBJ2-1	13	many	.
TGCAGTGCTAGAGTGGAGGGTGGTACAGATACGCAGTATTTT	CSARVEGGTDTQYF	TRBV20-1	TRBJ2-3	14	.	.
TGCAGTGCTAGAGATGGGGTACTAGCGGCTGAGCAGTTCTTC	CSARDGVLAAEQFF	TRBV20-1	TRBJ2-1	14	.	TRBD2
TGCAGTGCTAGGGGCTCGGGGGGAACCTACGAGCAGTACTTC	CSARGSGGTYEQYF	TRBV20-1	TRBJ2-7	14	.	TRBD2
TGTGCCAGCAGCTTGCGGTTCGGGGGGACTCTCCAAGAGACCCAGTACTTC	CASSLRFGGTLQETQYF	TRBV7-2	TRBJ2-5	17	many	TRBD2
TGCAGCGTTGAAGAGAGTTACGGGAGGGCTGCAGATACGCAGTATTTT	CSVEESYGRAADTQYF	TRBV29-1	TRBJ2-3	16	many	TRBD2
TGCAGCCTTTTTTCCCCACGGGGTGAGCAGTTCTTC	CSLFSPRGEQFF	TRBV29-1	TRBJ2-1	12	many	.
TGTGCCACCAGTGACCAGGGACAGGATTGGGAGACCCAGTACTTC	CATSDQGQDWETQYF	TRBV24-1	TRBJ2-5	15	many	TRBD1
TGTGCCAGCTCCCGGGGAGCGGAGACCCAGTACTTC	CASSRGAETQYF	TRBV18	TRBJ2-5	12	few	.
TGCAGTGCGGCTAGGGTTGAGCAGTTCTTC	CSAARVEQFF	TRBV20-1	TRBJ2-1	10	.	.
TGCGCCAGCAGCCTCTCAGTAGGACCCACAGATACGCAGTATTTT	CASSLSVGPTDTQYF	TRBV5-1	TRBJ2-3	15	.	.
TGTGCCAGCGGTTCTCTAACCTGGGATGAGCAGTTCTTC	CASGSLTWDEQFF	TRBV28	TRBJ2-1	13	few	.
TGCAGTGCTAGACGGACTAGCGGGGTAGAGACCCAGTACTTC	CSARRTSGVETQYF	TRBV20-1	TRBJ2-5	14	many	TRBD2
TGTGCCAGCAGCGCCCGTTTTGGAAACACCATATATTTT	CASSARFGNTIYF	TRBV9	TRBJ1-3	13	.	.
TGTGCCAGCAGTTTAAGGATCGGCTCTGGGGCCAACGTCCTGACTTTC	CASSLRIGSGANVLTF	TRBV12-3/TRBV12-4	TRBJ2-6	16	many	.
TGTGCCAGCAGCGTGGGGACTACCCCAATTTCCTACGAGCAGTACTTC	CASSVGTTPISYEQYF	TRBV9	TRBJ2-7	16	many	TRBD2
TGTGCCATCGGCGCAGGGATCAATGAGCAGTTCTTC	CAIGAGINEQFF	TRBV10-3	TRBJ2-1	12	.	.
TGTGCCAGCAGTTACTCAGCAGGGCAGGCCTACGAGCAGTACTTC	CASSYSAGQAYEQYF	TRBV6-5	TRBJ2-7	15	few	.
TGTGCCAGCAGCCCACGATTCTTACAGGGTAATCAGCCCCAGCATTTT	CASSPRFLQGNQPQHF	TRBV11-2	TRBJ1-5	16	few	.
TGTGCCAGCAGTTTTCATAGCGGCAACTCCTACAATGAGCAGTTCTTC	CASSFHSGNSYNEQFF	TRBV28	TRBJ2-1	16	.	.
TGTGCCAGCAGTTTATTTACAGCGGGGTCGAACAATGAGCAGTTCTTC	CASSLFTAGSNNEQFF	TRBV12-3/TRBV12-4	TRBJ2-1	16	many	TRBD2
TGTGCCAGCAGTCCCCTTGGGGCCTATCAGCCCCAGCATTTT	CASSPLGAYQPQHF	TRBV27	TRBJ1-5	14	many	.
TGTGCCAGCAGCTCTACTAGCGGACGTCTTATCTACGAGCAGTACTTC	CASSSTSGRLIYEQYF	TRBV5-5	TRBJ2-7	16	many	TRBD2
TGCAGTGCTAGAGAAGGGGGCGGGGGGTGGAGGGGGCGGCAGTTCTTC	CSAREGGGGWRGRQFF	TRBV20-1	TRBJ2-1	16	few	.
TGTGCCAGCAGCTCGACTGCTTATCGTTCCGCTAGCACAGATACGCAGTATTTT	CASSSTAYRSASTDTQYF	TRBV11-2	TRBJ2-3	18	few	.
TGTGCCACTTCTACCGGGGGGAGCTCCTACAATGAGCAGTTCTTC	CATSTGGSSYNEQFF	TRBV10-3	TRBJ2-1	15	few	TRBD2
TGTGCCAGCAGCCCCGGGACTAGCGGGAGCGGAGTGCAGTACTTC	CASSPGTSGSGVQYF	TRBV7-6	TRBJ2-7	15	many	TRBD2
TGTGCCAGCAGGCTAGCGGGGGGGCACAATGAGCAGTTCTTC	CASRLAGGHNEQFF	TRBV6-1	TRBJ2-1	14	many	TRBD2
TGTGCCAGCAGTGACCTGGACAACCCACGCATCCCTGGGGCCAACGTCCTGACTTTC	CASSDLDNPRIPGANVLTF	TRBV6-4	TRBJ2-6	19	few	.
TGTGCCAGCAGTTTAACCAGACAGGGAAGGAACACTGAAGCTTTCTTT	CASSLTRQGRNTEAFF	TRBV12-3/TRBV12-4	TRBJ1-1	16	.	TRBD1
TGTGCCAGCAGTTTTAGGGTCCGGGATGAGCAGTTCTTC	CASSFRVRDEQFF	TRBV28	TRBJ2-1	13	many	.
TGTGCCAGCAGCGGACAGGGAGTTCCTTCCTACGAGCAGTACTTC	CASSGQGVPSYEQYF	TRBV2	TRBJ2-7	15	.	TRBD1
TGCACCCCCGCCGAAAGGGTAAGAACCTACGAGCAGTACTTC	CTPAERVRTYEQYF	TRBV29-1	TRBJ2-7	14	many	.
TGTGCCACCAATGAAGCTTTCTTT	CATNEAFF	TRBV15	TRBJ1-1	8	.	.
TGTGCCAGCTGTGCCGGGACAGGGCCCTACAATGAGCAGTTCTTC	CASCAGTGPYNEQFF	TRBV25-1	TRBJ2-1	15	many	TRBD1
TGTGCCAGCAGCGGGCTAAAGAACACTGAAGCTTTCTTT	CASSGLKNTEAFF	TRBV6-5	TRBJ1-1	13	many	.
TGTGCCAGCAGATCCATGACCGGACGGGACTTGAGGAGCTCCTACGAGCAGTACTTC	CASRSMTGRDLRSSYEQYF	TRBV6-5	TRBJ2-7	19	many	.
TGTGCCTGGAGTGTAGGGACCCTTCCTAAAAATGAGCAGTTCTTC	CAWSVGTLPKNEQFF	TRBV30	TRBJ2-1	15	.	.
TGTGCCAGCAGCGTAAGGAGCACAGATACGCAGTATTTT	CASSVRSTDTQYF	TRBV9	TRBJ2-3	13	many	.
TGTGCCAGCAGCCTGCTTGGACACTATGGCTACACCTTC	CASSLLGHYGYTF	TRBV12-3/TRBV12-4	TRBJ1-2	13	many	.
TGCAGCGTTGCTGGGGGCGAGACAGATACGCAGTATTTT	CSVAGGETDTQYF	TRBV29-1	TRBJ2-3	13	many	.
TGCAGCGTTCAAACAAGCCGAAACACCATATATTTT	CSVQTSRNTIYF	TRBV29-1	TRBJ1-3	12	few	.
TGTGCCAGCAGTTTTGTCAGTCCACAGGGGAGGTCACCCCTCCACTTT	CASSFVSPQGRSPLHF	TRBV28	TRBJ1-6	16	few	TRBD1
TGTGCCATCAGTGTACAGGGGACCACCGGGGAGCTGTTTTTT	CAISVQGTTGELFF	TRBV10-3	TRBJ2-2	14	few	TRBD1
TGCAGCGTTGAAGATCTAGTAGGCGGGAGGGCGCAAGAGACCCAGTACTTC	CSVEDLVGGRAQETQYF	TRBV29-1	TRBJ2-5	17	many	TRBD2
TGTGCCAGCAGCTTACTAGGATCATCTAGCACAGATACGCAGTATTTT	CASSLLGSSSTDTQYF	TRBV11-1	TRBJ2-3	16	few	.
TGCAGTGCTAGTAAGGGGCTTAGTGAGCAGTTCTTC	CSASKGLSEQFF	TRBV20-1	TRBJ2-1	12	.	.
TGTGCCAGCAGTTTATCTGTCGGACAGGGTCCCCACGAGCAGTACTTC	CASSLSVGQGPHEQYF	TRBV27	TRBJ2-7	16	.	TRBD1